This T cell receptor beta chain was obtained from a study of T-cell reconstitution after alpha-beta-depleted transplantation in children. This CDR3 contains 15 residues. Trimming removed 4 bases from V and 5 bases from J; junction bases left unmatched: 12. Germline loops: CDR1 DFQATT, CDR2 SNEGSKA (reference sequence). This clonotype was seen at least ten times. Unique molecular identifiers were incorporated when the TCRbeta library was constructed. MiXCR, applied by TCRdb to the PCR reads, yields one record per CDR3 protein. The sample includes hundreds of thousands of distinct CDR3 sequences, approximately 17% seen only once; the top ten take approximately 1%.

Material: PBMCs from the stem cell graft donor, obtained from the stem cell graft. The sequence derives from a human donor who donated a stem cell graft to a child with acute myeloid leukemia. The rearrangement joins TRBV20-1 to TRBJ2-7, with 9 positions matching TRBD1. The CDR3 coding sequence is TGCAGTGCTATGCCCCTCCGGGACAGGGTCCACGAGCAGTACTTC. The encoded protein is CSAMPLRDRVHEQYF.